This T cell receptor (beta chain) is drawn from a study of blood T cell repertoires in COVID-19. Study-wide context: PBMCs, B-cell-depleted T cells, or T cells provided the cDNA or gDNA that made up the material.

Trimming at V came to 0 bases and at J to 6 bases, leaving 8 bases not matched to a gene. Germline CDR1 SGHRS, CDR2 YFSETQ. The CDR3 consists of 15 residues. Method: immunoSEQ multiplex PCR; TCRdb's copy keeps in-frame clones and lacks some. The sample yields about 170,000 clones, approximately 85% seen once. The chain couples TRBV5-1 to TRBJ1-1; 7 positions match TRBD1. This clonotype originated in a man aged 55 to 70 who had recovered from COVID-19. What was sequenced was peripheral blood. CDR3 region: CASSLAQGILAEAFF. CDR3 bases: TGCGCCAGCAGCTTGGCACAGGGGATTCTCGCTGAAGCTTTCTTT.